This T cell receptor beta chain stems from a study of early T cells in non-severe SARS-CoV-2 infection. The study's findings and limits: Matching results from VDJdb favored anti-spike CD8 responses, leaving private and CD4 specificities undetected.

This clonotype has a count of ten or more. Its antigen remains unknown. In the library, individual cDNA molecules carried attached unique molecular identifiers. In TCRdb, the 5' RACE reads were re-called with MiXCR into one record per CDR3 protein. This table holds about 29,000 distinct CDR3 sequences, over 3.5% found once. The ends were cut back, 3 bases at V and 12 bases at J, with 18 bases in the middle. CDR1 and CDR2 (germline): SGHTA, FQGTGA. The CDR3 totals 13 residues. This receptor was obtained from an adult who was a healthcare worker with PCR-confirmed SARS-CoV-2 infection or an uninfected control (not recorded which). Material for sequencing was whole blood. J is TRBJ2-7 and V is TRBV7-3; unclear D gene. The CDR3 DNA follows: TGTGCCAGCAGCTTCCCCGTGGACGCGAGAACGTACTTC. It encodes CASSFPVDARTYF.